The entry below describes one TCR beta chain. This CDR3 has 15 residues. Germline V gene data show CDR1 as MNHNY and CDR2 as SVGAGI (reference sequence). The germline V and J ends were trimmed by 0 bases and 2 bases, with 11 bases remaining between them. The sample is drawn from a study of blood T cell repertoires in COVID-19. Overall study context: COVID-19 samples, acute and convalescent, were from the United States, Italy and Spain. T cells, B-cell-depleted T cells, or PBMCs supplied cDNA or gDNA.

TCRdb's copy holds only in-frame clones and misses some; the assay was immunoSEQ multiplex PCR. The top ten clones hold more than 2.5% of a sample with 250,000 or so clones, about 80% of them seen once. The chain couples TRBV6-6 to TRBJ2-7; weak D call: TRBD2 (6 bases). The receptor comes from a woman over 75 with acute or convalescent COVID-19. The sequenced material came from peripheral blood. Here the CDR3 DNA reads TGTGCCAGCAGTTACTCGGGCGGGGCCCCCTACGAGCAGTACTTC. Protein sequence: CASSYSGGAPYEQYF.